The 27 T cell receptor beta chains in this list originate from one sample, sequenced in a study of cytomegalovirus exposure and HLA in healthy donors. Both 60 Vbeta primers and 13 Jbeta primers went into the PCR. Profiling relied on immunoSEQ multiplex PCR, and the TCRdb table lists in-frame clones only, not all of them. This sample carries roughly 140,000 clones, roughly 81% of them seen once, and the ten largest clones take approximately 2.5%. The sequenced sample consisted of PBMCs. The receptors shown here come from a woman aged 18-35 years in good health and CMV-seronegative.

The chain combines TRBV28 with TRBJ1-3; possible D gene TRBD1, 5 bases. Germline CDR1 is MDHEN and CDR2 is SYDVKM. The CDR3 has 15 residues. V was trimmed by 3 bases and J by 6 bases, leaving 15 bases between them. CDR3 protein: CASSLGGARKNTIYF. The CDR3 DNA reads TGTGCCAGCAGTTTGGGGGGAGCGAGGAAAAACACCATATATTTT.

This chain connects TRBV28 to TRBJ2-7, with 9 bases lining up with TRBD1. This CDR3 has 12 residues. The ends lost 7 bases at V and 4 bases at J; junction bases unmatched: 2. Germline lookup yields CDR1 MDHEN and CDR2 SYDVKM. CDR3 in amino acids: CASKTGGYEQYF. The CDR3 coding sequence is TGTGCCAGCAAGACAGGGGGGTACGAGCAGTACTTC.

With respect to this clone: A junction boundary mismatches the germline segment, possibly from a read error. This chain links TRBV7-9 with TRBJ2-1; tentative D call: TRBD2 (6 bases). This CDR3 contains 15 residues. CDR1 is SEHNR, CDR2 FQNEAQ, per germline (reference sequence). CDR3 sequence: CSSSSGVTSYNEQFF. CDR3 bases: TGTTCCAGCAGCTCGGGGGTCACCTCCTACAATGAGCAGTTCTTC.

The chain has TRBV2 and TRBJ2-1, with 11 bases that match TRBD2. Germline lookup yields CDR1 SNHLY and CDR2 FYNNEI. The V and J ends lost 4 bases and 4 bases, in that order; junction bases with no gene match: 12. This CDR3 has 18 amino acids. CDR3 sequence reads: CASSAASGRPPSYNEQFF. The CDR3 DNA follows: TGTGCCAGCAGTGCCGCTAGCGGGAGGCCCCCTTCATACAATGAGCAGTTCTTC.

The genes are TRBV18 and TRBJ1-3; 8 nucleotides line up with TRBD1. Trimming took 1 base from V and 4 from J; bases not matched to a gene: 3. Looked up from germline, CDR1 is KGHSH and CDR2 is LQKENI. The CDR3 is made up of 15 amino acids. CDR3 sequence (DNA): TGTGCCAGCTCACCACAGGGGACAGGCGGAAACACCATATATTTT. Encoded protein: CASSPQGTGGNTIYF.

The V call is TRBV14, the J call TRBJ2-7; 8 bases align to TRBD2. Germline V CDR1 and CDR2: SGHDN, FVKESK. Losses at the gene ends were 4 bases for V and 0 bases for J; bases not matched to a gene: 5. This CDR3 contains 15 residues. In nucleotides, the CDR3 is TGTGCCAGCAGCCGGAGCGGGGGCCTCTCCTACGAGCAGTACTTC. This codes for CASSRSGGLSYEQYF.

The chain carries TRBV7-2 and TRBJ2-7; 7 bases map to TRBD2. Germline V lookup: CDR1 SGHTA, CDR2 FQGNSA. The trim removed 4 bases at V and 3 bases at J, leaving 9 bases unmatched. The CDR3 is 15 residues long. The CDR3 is CASSYTSAEVYEQYF. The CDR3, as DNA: TGTGCCAGCAGCTACACTAGCGCCGAGGTCTACGAGCAGTACTTC.

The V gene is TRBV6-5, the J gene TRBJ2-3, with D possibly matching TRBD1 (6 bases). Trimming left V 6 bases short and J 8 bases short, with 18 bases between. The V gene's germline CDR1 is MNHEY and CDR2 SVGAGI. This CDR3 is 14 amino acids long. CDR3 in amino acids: CASREYRATSTQYF. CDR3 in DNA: TGTGCCAGCAGAGAATACAGGGCTACAAGTACGCAGTATTTT.

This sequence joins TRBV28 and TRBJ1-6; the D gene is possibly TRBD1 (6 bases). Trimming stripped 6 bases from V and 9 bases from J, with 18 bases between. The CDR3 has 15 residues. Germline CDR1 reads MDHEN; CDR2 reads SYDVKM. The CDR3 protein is CASSESTGWSSPLHF. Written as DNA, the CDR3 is TGTGCCAGCAGCGAATCGACAGGCTGGAGTTCACCCCTCCACTTT.

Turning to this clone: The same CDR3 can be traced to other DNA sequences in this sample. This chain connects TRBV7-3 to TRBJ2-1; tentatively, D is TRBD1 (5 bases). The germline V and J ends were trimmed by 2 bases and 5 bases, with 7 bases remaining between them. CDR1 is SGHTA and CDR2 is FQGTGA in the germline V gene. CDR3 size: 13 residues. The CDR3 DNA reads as TGTGCCAGCAGCTTAGGACAAAACAATGAGCAGTTCTTC. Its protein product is CASSLGQNNEQFF.

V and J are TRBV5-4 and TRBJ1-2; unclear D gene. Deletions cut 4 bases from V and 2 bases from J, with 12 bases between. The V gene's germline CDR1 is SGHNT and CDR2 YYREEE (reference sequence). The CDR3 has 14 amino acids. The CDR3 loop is CASSAREHNYGYTF. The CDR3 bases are TGTGCCAGCAGCGCCCGGGAGCACAACTATGGCTACACCTTC.

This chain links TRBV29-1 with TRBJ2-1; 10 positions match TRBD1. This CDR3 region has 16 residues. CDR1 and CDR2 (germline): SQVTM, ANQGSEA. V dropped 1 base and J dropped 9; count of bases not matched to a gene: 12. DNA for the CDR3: TGCAGCGTTGAAGCCCTTCCGGGACAGGGGCTCACTGAGCAGTTCTTC. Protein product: CSVEALPGQGLTEQFF.

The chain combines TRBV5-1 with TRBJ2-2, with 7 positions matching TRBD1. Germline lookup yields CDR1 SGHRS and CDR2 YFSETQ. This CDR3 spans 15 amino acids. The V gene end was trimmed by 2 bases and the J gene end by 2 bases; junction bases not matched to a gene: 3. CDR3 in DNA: TGCGCCAGCAGCTTTAGACAGGGAAACACCGGGGAGCTGTTTTTT. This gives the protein CASSFRQGNTGELFF.

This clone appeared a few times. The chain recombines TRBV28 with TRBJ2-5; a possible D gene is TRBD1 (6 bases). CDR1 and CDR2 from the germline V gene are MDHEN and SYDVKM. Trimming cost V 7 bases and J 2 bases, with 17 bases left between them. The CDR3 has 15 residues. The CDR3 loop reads CASTDLDRLQETQYF. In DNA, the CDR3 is TGTGCCAGCACTGACTTGGACAGACTTCAAGAGACCCAGTACTTC.

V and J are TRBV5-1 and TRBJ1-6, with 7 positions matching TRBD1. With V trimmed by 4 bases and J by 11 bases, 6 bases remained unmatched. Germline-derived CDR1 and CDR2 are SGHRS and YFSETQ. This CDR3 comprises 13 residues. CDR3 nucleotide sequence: TGCGCCAGCAGCCCCGGACAGGTAGCACCCCTCCACTTT. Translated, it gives CASSPGQVAPLHF.

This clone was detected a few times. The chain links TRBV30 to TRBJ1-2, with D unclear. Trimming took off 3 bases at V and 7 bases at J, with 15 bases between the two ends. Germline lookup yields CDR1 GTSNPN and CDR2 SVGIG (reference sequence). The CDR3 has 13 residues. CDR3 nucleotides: TGTGCCTGGAGCCAAGAGATAAGTGTTGGCTACACCTTC. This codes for CAWSQEISVGYTF.

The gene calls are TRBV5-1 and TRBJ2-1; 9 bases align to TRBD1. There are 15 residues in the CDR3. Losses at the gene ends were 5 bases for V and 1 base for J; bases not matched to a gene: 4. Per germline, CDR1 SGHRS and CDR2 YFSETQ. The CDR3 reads CASRYRGLSYNEQFF. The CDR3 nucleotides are TGCGCCAGCAGGTACAGGGGGCTATCCTACAATGAGCAGTTCTTC.

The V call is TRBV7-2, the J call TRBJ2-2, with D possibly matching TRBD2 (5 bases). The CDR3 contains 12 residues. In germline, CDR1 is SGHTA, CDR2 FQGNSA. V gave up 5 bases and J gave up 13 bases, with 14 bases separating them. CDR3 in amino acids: CASSLREGPLFF. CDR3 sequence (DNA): TGTGCCAGCAGCCTCCGCGAGGGTCCGCTGTTTTTT.

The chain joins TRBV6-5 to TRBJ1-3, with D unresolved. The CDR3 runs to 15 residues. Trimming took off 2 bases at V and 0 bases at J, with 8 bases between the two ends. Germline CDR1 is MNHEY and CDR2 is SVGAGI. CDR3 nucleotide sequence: TGTGCCAGCAGTTACCGCCCCTACTCTGGAAACACCATATATTTT. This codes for CASSYRPYSGNTIYF.

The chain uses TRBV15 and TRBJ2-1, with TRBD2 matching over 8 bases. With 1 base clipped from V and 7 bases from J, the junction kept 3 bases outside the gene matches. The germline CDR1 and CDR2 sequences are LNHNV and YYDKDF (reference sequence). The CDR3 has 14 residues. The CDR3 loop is CATSRVQRENEQFF. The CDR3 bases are TGTGCCACCAGCAGAGTCCAGCGGGAGAATGAGCAGTTCTTC.

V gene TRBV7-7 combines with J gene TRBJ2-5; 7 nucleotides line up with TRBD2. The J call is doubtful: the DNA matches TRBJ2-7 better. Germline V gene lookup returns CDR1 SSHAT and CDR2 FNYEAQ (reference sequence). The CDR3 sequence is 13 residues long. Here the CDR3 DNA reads TGTGCCAGCAGTTCCACGCGGGAGAGCGAGCAGTACTTC. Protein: CASSSTRESEQYF.

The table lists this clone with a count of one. The CDR3 spells CAISEYRGEEHQPQHF. The CDR3 nucleotides are TGTGCCATCAGTGAATACAGGGGGGAGGAACATCAGCCCCAGCATTTT. This rearrangement joins TRBV10-3 to TRBJ1-5; 8 bases line up with TRBD1. Germline assignment: CDR1 ENHRY and CDR2 SYGVKD. This CDR3 spans 16 amino acids. Trimming cost V 3 bases and J 5 bases; bases outside gene matches: 9.

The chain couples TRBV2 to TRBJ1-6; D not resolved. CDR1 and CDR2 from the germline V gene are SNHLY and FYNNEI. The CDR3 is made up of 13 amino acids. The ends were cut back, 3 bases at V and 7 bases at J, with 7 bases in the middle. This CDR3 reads CASSEAGNSPLHF. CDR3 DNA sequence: TGTGCCAGCAGTGAGGCAGGCAATTCACCCCTCCACTTT.

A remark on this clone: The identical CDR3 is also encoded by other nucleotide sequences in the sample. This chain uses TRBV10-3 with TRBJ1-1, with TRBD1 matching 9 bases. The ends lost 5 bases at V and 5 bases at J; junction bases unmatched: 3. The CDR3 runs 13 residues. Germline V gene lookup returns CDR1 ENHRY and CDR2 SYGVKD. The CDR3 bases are TGTGCCATCAGTAGGGACAGGGATACTGAAGCTTTCTTT. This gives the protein CAISRDRDTEAFF.

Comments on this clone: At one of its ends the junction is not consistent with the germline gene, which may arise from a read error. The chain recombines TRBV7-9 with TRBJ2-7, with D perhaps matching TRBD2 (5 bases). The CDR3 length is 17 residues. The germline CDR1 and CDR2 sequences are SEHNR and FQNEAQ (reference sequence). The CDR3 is CSSSSDPRPEGPYEQYF. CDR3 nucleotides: TGTTCCAGCAGCTCCGATCCCCGCCCCGAGGGCCCCTACGAGCAGTACTTC.

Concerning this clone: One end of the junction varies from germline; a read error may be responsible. CDR3 DNA: TGTTCCAGCAGCTCCTGGCCGACCGGGGAGCTGTTTTTT. Translation gives CSSSSWPTGELFF. The chain has TRBV7-9 and TRBJ2-2; no firm D call. This CDR3 region has 13 residues. Germline lookup yields CDR1 SEHNR and CDR2 FQNEAQ (reference sequence). The complete variable domain, with remaining parts taken from reference TRBV7-9 and TRBJ2-2, reads DTGVSQNPRHKITKRGQNVTFRCDPISEHNRLYWYRQTLGQGPEFLTYFQNEAQLEKSRLLSDRFSAERPKGSFSTLEIQRTEQGDSAMYLCSSSSWPTGELFFGEGSRLTVL.

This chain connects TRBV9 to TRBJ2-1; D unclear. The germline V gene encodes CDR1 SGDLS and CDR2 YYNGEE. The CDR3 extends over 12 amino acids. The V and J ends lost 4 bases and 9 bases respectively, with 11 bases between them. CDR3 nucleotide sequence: TGTGCCAGCAGCCCCCAACACCTTGAGCAGTTCTTC. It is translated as CASSPQHLEQFF.